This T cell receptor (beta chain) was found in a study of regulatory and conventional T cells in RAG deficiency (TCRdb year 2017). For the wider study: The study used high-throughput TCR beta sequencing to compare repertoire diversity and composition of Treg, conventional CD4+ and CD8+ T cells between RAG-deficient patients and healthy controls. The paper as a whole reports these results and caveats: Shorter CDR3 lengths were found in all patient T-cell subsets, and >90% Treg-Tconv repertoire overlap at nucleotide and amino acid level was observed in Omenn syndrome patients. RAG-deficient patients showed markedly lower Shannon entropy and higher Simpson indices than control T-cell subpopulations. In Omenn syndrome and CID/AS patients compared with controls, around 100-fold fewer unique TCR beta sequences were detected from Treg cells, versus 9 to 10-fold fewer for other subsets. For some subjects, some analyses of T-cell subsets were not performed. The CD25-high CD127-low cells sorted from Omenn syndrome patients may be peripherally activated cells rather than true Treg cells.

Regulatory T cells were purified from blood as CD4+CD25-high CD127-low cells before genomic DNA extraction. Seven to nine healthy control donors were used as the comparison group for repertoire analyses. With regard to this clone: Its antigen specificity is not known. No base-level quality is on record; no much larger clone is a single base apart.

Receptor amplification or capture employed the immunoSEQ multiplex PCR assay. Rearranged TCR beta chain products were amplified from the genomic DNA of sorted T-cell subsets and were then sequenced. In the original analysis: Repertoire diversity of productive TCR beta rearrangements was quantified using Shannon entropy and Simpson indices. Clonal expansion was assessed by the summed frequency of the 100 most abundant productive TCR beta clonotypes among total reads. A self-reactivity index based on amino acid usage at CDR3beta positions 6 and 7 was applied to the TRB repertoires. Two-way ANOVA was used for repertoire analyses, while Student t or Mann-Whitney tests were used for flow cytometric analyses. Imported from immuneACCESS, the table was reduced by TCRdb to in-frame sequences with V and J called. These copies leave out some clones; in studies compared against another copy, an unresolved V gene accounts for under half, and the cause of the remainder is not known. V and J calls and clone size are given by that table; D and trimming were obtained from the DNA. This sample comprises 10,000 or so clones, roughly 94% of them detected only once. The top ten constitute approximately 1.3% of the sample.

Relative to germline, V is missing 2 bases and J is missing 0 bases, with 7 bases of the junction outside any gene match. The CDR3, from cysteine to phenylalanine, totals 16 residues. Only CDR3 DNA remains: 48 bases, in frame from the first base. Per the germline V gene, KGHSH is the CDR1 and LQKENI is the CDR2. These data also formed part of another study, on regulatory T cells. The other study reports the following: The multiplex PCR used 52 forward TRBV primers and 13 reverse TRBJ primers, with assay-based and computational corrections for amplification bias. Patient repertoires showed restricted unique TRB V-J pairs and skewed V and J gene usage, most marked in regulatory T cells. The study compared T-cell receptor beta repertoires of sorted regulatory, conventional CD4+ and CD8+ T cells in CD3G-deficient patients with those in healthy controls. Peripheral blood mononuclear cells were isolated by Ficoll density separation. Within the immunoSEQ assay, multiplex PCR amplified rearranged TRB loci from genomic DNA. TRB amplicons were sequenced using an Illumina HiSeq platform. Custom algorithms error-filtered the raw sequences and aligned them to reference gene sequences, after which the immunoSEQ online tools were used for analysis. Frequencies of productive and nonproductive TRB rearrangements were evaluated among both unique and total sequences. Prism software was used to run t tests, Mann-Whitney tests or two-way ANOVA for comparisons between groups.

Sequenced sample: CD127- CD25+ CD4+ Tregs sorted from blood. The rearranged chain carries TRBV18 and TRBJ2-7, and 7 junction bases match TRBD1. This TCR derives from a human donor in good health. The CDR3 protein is CASSPLKQGSSYEQYF. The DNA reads TGTGCCAGCTCACCATTGAAACAGGGGAGCTCCTACGAGCAGTACTTC.